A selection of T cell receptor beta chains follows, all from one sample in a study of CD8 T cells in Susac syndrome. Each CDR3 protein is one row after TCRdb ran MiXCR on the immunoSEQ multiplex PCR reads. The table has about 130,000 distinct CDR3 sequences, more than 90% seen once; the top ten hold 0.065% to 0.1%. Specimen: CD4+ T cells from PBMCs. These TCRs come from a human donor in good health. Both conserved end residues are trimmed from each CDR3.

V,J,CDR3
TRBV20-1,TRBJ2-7,SAIKGLASYEQY
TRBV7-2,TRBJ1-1,ASSFDPTGMSAF
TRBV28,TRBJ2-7,ASVSGDTSSYEQY
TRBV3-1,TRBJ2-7,ASSQGLGGTGNEQY
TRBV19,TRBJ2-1,ASSYRPGLPSSYNEQF
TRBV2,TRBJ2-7,ASGGESEQY
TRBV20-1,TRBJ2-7,SARDPTGAIPYEQY
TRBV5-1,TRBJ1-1,ASSLQTGLGTEAF
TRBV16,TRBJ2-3,ASSLRADTQY
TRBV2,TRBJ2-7,ASSERARRSYEQY
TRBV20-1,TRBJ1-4,SARAENEKLF
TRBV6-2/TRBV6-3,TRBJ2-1,ASSYDPTYNEQF
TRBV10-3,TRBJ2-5,AISGRQETQY
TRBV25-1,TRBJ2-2,ASSDAGGKNTGELF
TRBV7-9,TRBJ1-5,ASSLTGVSNQPQH
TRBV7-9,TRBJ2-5,ASSLGAWETQY
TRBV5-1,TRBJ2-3,ASSLVAVWQNTDTQY
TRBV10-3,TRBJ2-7,AISVDYEQY
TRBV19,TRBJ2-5,ASSITGRGPGSQETQY
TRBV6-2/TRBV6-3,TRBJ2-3,ASSYSSGSTDTQY
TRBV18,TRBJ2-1,ASSPGLAGLNYEQF
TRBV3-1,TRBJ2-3,ASSQAPAADTQY
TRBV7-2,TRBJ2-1,ASSSDRGSVNEQF
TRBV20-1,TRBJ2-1,SAMLSGSSNEQF
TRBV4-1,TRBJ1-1,ASSRTYSGTEAEMNTEAF
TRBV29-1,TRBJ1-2,SGGGVEVGYT
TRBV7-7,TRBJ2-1,ASSLAVGTAYNEQF
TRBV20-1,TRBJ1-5,SAVRQGQPQH
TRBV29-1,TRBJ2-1,SVEEGRGGSYNEQF
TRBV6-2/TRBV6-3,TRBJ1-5,ASSYPQGTGGNQPQH
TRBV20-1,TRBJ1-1,SARAGQTGRSS
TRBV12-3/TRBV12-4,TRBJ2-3,ASSLSGPRTDTQY
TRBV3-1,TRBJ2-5,ASSRSGTAEETQY
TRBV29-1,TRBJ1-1,SVADRGINTEAF
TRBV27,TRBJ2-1,ASSLQATSSYNEQF